Below, one T cell receptor beta chain is given with its context. This table comes from immunoSEQ multiplex PCR, and its TCRdb copy is limited to in-frame clones, with some not included. Of about 250,000 clones listed, roughly 85% were seen once; the top ten hold approximately 8.6%. This sample was taken from a study of blood T cell repertoires in COVID-19. Study overall: Acute and convalescent COVID-19 specimens originated in the United States, Italy and Spain. T cells, B-cell-depleted T cells, or PBMCs provided the cDNA or gDNA that served as material.

Trimming cost V 8 bases and J 2 bases; bases outside gene matches: 2. The germline V gene has CDR1 MDHEN and CDR2 SYDVKM. The CDR3 loop spans 13 amino acids. Participants were placed into cohorts based on the clinical history they reported. The sequencing input was PBMCs or T cells enriched from blood (not recorded which). The source is a woman between 50 and 59 years old with acute COVID-19. The chain employs TRBV28 and TRBJ1-3; 8 bases align to TRBD1. The CDR3 loop is CASPQGAGNTIYF. The CDR3 DNA follows: TGTGCCAGCCCACAGGGGGCTGGAAACACCATATATTTT. Full variable domain (remainder filled in from reference TRBV28 and TRBJ1-3): DVKVTQSSRYLVKRTGEKVFLECVQDMDHENMFWYRQDPGLGLRLIYFSYDVKMKEKGDIPEGYSVSREKKERFSLILESASTNQTSMYLCASPQGAGNTIYFGEGSWLTVV.